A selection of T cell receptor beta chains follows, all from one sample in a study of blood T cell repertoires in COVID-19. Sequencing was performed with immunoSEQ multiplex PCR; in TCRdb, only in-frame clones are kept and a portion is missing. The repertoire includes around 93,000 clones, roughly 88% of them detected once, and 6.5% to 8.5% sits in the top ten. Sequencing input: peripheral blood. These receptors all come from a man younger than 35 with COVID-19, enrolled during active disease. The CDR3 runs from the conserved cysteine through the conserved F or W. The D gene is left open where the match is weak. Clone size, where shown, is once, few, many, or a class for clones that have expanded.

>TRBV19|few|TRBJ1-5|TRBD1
CASSVTGSGPQHF
TGTGCCAGTAGTGTGACAGGGTCCGGGCCCCAGCATTTT
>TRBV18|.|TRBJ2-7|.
CASSPGTGMGEQYF
TGTGCCAGCTCCCCGGGAACGGGGATGGGCGAGCAGTACTTC
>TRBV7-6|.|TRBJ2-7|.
CASSLTASYEQYF
TGTGCCAGCAGCTTGACAGCTTCCTACGAGCAGTACTTC
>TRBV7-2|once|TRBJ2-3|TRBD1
CASSLELIPGQSTDTQYF
TGTGCCAGCAGCTTAGAACTAATACCGGGACAGAGCACAGATACGCAGTATTTT
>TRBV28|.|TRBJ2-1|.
CASSLEGGMGEQFF
TGTGCCAGCAGTTTAGAAGGGGGAATGGGTGAGCAGTTCTTC
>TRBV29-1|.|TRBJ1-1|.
CSVEGRGNTEAFF
TGCAGCGTTGAGGGCAGGGGAAACACTGAAGCTTTCTTT
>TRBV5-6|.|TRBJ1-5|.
CASSLRGGTGNQPQHF
TGTGCCAGCAGCTTGAGAGGAGGAACAGGCAATCAGCCCCAGCATTTT
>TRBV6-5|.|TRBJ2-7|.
CASRATGSHEQYF
TGTGCCAGCAGGGCAACAGGGAGCCACGAGCAGTACTTC
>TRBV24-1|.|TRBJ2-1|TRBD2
CATSDARLAVINEQFF
TGTGCCACCAGTGATGCAAGGCTAGCGGTCATTAATGAGCAGTTCTTC
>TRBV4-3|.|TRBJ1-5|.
CASSQDGYSNQPQHF
TGCGCCAGCAGCCAAGACGGGTATAGCAATCAGCCCCAGCATTTT
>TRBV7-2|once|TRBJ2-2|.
CASGQFVTGELFF
TGTGCCAGTGGACAGTTTGTCACCGGGGAGCTGTTTTTT
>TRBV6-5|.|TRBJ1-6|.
CASSLTGVDNSPLHF
TGTGCCAGCAGTTTAACAGGAGTCGATAATTCACCCCTCCACTTT
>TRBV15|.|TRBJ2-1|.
CATSRGGGSGSYNEQFF
TGTGCCACCAGCAGAGGAGGGGGCAGCGGGAGTTACAATGAGCAGTTCTTC
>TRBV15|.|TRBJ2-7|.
CATSRAGTLIF
TGTGCCACCAGCAGAGCCGGGACTTTAATCTTC
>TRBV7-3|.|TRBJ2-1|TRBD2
CASSLTSGGNNEQFF
TGTGCCAGCAGCCTGACTAGCGGGGGTAACAATGAGCAGTTCTTC
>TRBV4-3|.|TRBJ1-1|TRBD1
CASSQKQGARYGTEAFF
TGCGCCAGCAGCCAAAAACAGGGGGCGCGATATGGGACTGAAGCTTTCTTT
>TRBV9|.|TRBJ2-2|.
CASSERGTGELFF
TGTGCCAGCAGCGAGAGGGGGACCGGGGAGCTGTTTTTT
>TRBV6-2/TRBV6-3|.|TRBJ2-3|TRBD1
CASSYSRDRGDTDTQYF
TGTGCCAGCAGTTACTCGAGGGACAGGGGAGACACAGATACGCAGTATTTT
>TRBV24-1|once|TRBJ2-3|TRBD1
CATSEGGGQSTDTQYF
TGTGCCACCAGTGAAGGGGGCGGTCAGAGCACAGATACGCAGTATTTT
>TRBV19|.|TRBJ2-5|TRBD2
CASNLAGGQETQYF
TGTGCCAGTAACCTCGCGGGGGGCCAAGAGACCCAGTACTTC
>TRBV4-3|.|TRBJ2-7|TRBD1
CASSLRQGASYEQYF
TGCGCCAGCAGCTTACGACAGGGGGCGTCATACGAGCAGTACTTC
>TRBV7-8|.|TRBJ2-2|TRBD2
CASSLEVGLAGGPDTGELFF
TGTGCCAGCAGCTTAGAGGTCGGGCTAGCGGGAGGGCCGGACACCGGGGAGCTGTTTTTT
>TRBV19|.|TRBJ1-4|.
CASTFRSTNEKLFF
TGTGCCAGTACCTTTAGATCAACTAATGAAAAACTGTTTTTT
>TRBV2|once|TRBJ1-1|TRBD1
CASTEKGDRLNTEAFF
TGTGCCAGCACTGAGAAGGGGGACAGATTGAACACTGAAGCTTTCTTT
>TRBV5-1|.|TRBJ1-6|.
CASSLDRYNSPLHF
TGCGCCAGCAGCTTGGACAGGTACAATTCACCCCTCCACTTT
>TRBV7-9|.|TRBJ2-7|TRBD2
CASSLVGLRRDEQYF
TGTGCCAGCAGCTTAGTGGGACTAAGAAGGGACGAGCAGTACTTC
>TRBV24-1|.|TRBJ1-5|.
CATSDGGIAGGNQPQHF
TGTGCCACCAGTGATGGCGGTATTGCAGGGGGCAATCAGCCCCAGCATTTT
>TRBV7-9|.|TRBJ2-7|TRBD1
CASSLRQGNYEQYF
TGTGCCAGCAGCCTCCGACAGGGAAACTACGAGCAGTACTTC
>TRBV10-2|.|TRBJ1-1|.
CASKGVGVNTEAFF
TGCGCCAGCAAGGGGGTGGGGGTGAACACTGAAGCTTTCTTT
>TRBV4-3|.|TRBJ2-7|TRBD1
CASSQDEGQGAYEQYF
TGCGCCAGCAGCCAAGACGAGGGACAGGGGGCCTACGAGCAGTACTTC